Below are 23 T cell receptor beta chains sequenced from a single sample in a study of cytomegalovirus exposure and HLA in healthy donors. Use of 60 Vbeta and 13 Jbeta primers characterized the PCR. Here immunoSEQ multiplex PCR was the method, and the copy in TCRdb shows in-frame clones only, minus some. The data hold 150,000 to 200,000 clones, with about 80% observed a single time. The sample was PBMCs. The receptors stem from a woman between 40 and 50 years old in good health and CMV-seronegative.

CDR3 DNA: TGTGCCAGCAGGGGGACAGGGCTGTACGAGCAGTACGTC. Its translation is CASRGTGLYEQYV. The chain combines TRBV6-5 with TRBJ2-7, with 9 bases that match TRBD1. The CDR3 length is 13 residues. V shed 6 bases and J 4 bases; nucleotides not matched to a gene: 4. Germline CDR1 reads MNHEY; CDR2 reads SVGAGI.

On this clone: The sample carries other DNA sequences with the same CDR3. This rearrangement joins TRBV4-3 to TRBJ1-5, with D tentatively TRBD1 (5 bases). Per the germline V gene, CDR1 is LGHNA and CDR2 is YSLEER. CDR3 length: 13 amino acids. V was clipped by 4 bases and J by 5 bases, with 9 bases between them. The CDR3 bases are TGCGCCAGCAGCCTTTCCAGGGATCAGCCCCAGCATTTT. It codes for CASSLSRDQPQHF.

The chain joins TRBV5-1 to TRBJ1-3; a possible D gene is TRBD1 (6 bases). Deletions cut 0 bases from V and 0 bases from J, with 10 bases between. This CDR3 spans 16 amino acids. Germline V lookup: CDR1 SGHRS, CDR2 YFSETQ. CDR3 DNA sequence: TGCGCCAGCAGCTTGGGAGCGGGACACTCTGGAAACACCATATATTTT. Protein sequence: CASSLGAGHSGNTIYF.

This rearrangement joins TRBV19 to TRBJ1-1; D gene ambiguous. The germline gives CDR1 LNHDA, CDR2 SQIVND (reference sequence). This CDR3 comprises 12 residues. Trimming took 1 base from V and 11 from J, leaving 11 bases between them. CDR3 sequence: CASSIGAREAFF. Here the CDR3 DNA reads TGTGCCAGTAGTATAGGTGCCCGGGAGGCTTTCTTT.

This clone showed up just once. The chain recombines TRBV19 with TRBJ1-5, with D perhaps matching TRBD1 (6 bases). Trimming stripped 6 bases from V and 0 bases from J, with 12 bases between. Germline-derived CDR1 and CDR2 are LNHDA and SQIVND (reference sequence). The CDR3 covers 15 residues. The chain's CDR3 is CASRQGGYSNQPQHF. The CDR3 coding sequence is TGTGCCAGTAGACAAGGGGGTTATAGCAATCAGCCCCAGCATTTT.

This chain links TRBV5-6 with TRBJ2-4, with D tentatively TRBD1 (5 bases). Germline V gene sequence: CDR1 SGHDT, CDR2 YYEEEE. The CDR3 covers 15 residues. Trimming pared 4 bases from V and 0 bases from J, leaving 11 bases between. The CDR3 region is CASSPGPLAKNIQYF. CDR3 in DNA: TGTGCCAGCAGCCCAGGGCCATTAGCCAAAAACATTCAGTACTTC.

The V gene is TRBV19, the J gene TRBJ2-3, with a tentative D call TRBD2 (5 bases). The V gene's germline CDR1 is LNHDA and CDR2 SQIVND (reference sequence). This CDR3 region has 15 residues. Trimming removed 3 bases at V and 5 bases at J, with 15 bases between. The CDR3 here is CASSIVRARRDTQYF. The CDR3 DNA reads TGTGCCAGTAGTATCGTGAGGGCCAGGAGAGATACGCAGTATTTT. The variable domain in full, completed from reference TRBV19 and TRBJ2-3, reads DGGITQSPKYLFRKEGQNVTLSCEQNLNHDAMYWYRQDPGQGLRLIYYSQIVNDFQKGDIAEGYSVSREKKESFPLTVTSAQKNPTAFYLCASSIVRARRDTQYFGPGTRLTVL.

V usage is TRBV29-1 and J usage is TRBJ2-1, with TRBD2 matching 7 bases. Per the germline V gene, CDR1 is SQVTM and CDR2 is ANQGSEA. Trimming took 8 bases from V and 6 from J; bases not matched to a gene: 13. The CDR3 is made up of 14 amino acids. The CDR3 sequence is CSPREAVRLNEQFF. CDR3 in DNA: TGCAGCCCTCGGGAGGCGGTCCGCCTCAATGAGCAGTTCTTC.

This sequence joins TRBV18 and TRBJ2-1, with 8 bases matching TRBD1. The CDR3 runs 15 residues. Germline CDR1 and CDR2: KGHSH and LQKENI. V lost 2 bases, J lost 9 bases, and 9 bases stayed unmatched. DNA of the CDR3: TGTGCCAGCTCACCAAGTGGAAGGACAGGGCTTGAGCAGTTCTTC. Translation gives CASSPSGRTGLEQFF.

The chain links TRBV20-1 to TRBJ2-7; possible D gene TRBD2, 5 bases. The length of the CDR3 is 11 residues. Germline V gene sequence: CDR1 DFQATT, CDR2 SNEGSKA (reference sequence). V dropped 2 bases and J dropped 4 bases, with 6 bases sitting between them. The CDR3 is CSARREYEQYF. The DNA of the CDR3 is TGCAGTGCTAGAAGGGAGTACGAGCAGTACTTC.

The rearrangement links TRBV6-5 to TRBJ2-1; D uncertain. The ends were cut back, 5 bases at V and 7 bases at J, with 12 bases in the middle. Germline V lookup: CDR1 MNHEY, CDR2 SVGAGI. The CDR3 loop spans 13 amino acids. This CDR3 is CASSQPTMNEQFF. Here the CDR3 DNA reads TGTGCCAGCAGTCAACCTACTATGAATGAGCAGTTCTTC.

The genes are TRBV5-6 and TRBJ1-1; TRBD1 is a possible D gene (6 bases). Germline V gene lookup returns CDR1 SGHDT and CDR2 YYEEEE. V lost 5 bases to trimming and J lost 6 bases, with 14 bases between them. The CDR3 sequence is 13 residues long. The CDR3: CASSRTGFAEAFF. The DNA of the CDR3 is TGTGCCAGCAGTCGAACAGGGTTTGCTGAAGCTTTCTTT.

This chain links TRBV7-9 with TRBJ1-1; maybe TRBD1 (6 bases). Germline CDR1 SEHNR, CDR2 FQNEAQ (reference sequence). This CDR3 region has 13 residues. Trimming took 3 bases from V and 3 from J, leaving 8 bases between them. This chain's CDR3 is CASSFGQHTEAFF. CDR3 bases: TGTGCCAGCAGCTTTGGACAGCACACTGAAGCTTTCTTT.

J is TRBJ1-5 and V is TRBV7-8; unclear D gene. This CDR3 is built from 17 residues. Trimming cost V 3 bases and J 2 bases, with 17 bases left between them. Germline-derived CDR1 and CDR2 are SGHVS and FQNEAQ. The CDR3, as DNA: TGTGCCAGCAGCTTGGTCGACTACCCCTTGGGCAATCAGCCCCAGCATTTT. It specifies CASSLVDYPLGNQPQHF.

This rearrangement joins TRBV9 to TRBJ1-4; D perhaps matches TRBD1 (5 bases). The CDR3 has 16 amino acids. The V end was cut by 2 bases, the J end by 3 bases, with 14 bases between. CDR1 is SGDLS and CDR2 is YYNGEE in the germline V gene. The CDR3 bases are TGTGCCAGCAGCGTCCGTTCCGACAGAGCTAATGAAAAACTGTTTTTT. This translates into CASSVRSDRANEKLFF.

This clone has just a few counts. The chain uses TRBV9 and TRBJ2-1; 8 positions agree with TRBD1. The V gene's germline CDR1 is SGDLS and CDR2 YYNGEE. The CDR3 is made up of 16 amino acids. Germline trimming cut 3 bases from V and 2 bases from J; bases unmatched to any gene: 7. The CDR3 reads CASSADRTGTYNEQFF. CDR3 coding DNA: TGTGCCAGCAGCGCGGACCGGACAGGGACCTACAATGAGCAGTTCTTC. Full variable domain (rest looked up from reference TRBV9 and TRBJ2-1): DSGVTQTPKHLITATGQRVTLRCSPRSGDLSVYWYQQSLDQGLQFLIQYYNGEERAKGNILERFSAQQFPDLHSELNLSSLELGDSALYFCASSADRTGTYNEQFFGPGTRLTVL.

This chain uses TRBV5-1 with TRBJ1-2; TRBD1 is a possible D gene (6 bases). CDR1 SGHRS and CDR2 YFSETQ come from the germline V gene. The V end lost 0 bases, the J end lost 0 bases, and 9 bases lay between the germline ends. This CDR3 is 15 amino acids long. The CDR3 DNA reads TGCGCCAGCAGCTTGGTGGGGGCGTCTAACTATGGCTACACCTTC. Translated: CASSLVGASNYGYTF.

Concerning this clone: A read error is likely, as this CDR3 ends without the conserved phenylalanine or tryptophan. The DNA is left out, because the CDR3 cannot be placed on it with certainty; the CDR3 is given as TCRdb lists it. The chain couples TRBV7-2 to TRBJ2-7; whether TRBD2, the table's D call, matches the DNA was not checked. In germline, CDR1 is SGHTA, CDR2 FQGNSA. The CDR3 region is 14 residues in length, termini included. The CDR3: CASSSDTGGRGSYL.

V gene TRBV5-6 combines with J gene TRBJ2-2; 8 bases align to TRBD2. The CDR3 runs 16 residues. J lost 5 bases, V lost 4 bases, and 10 bases had no gene match. Germline loops: CDR1 SGHDT, CDR2 YYEEEE. The CDR3 sequence: CASSLGAGVGTGELFF. CDR3 nucleotides: TGTGCCAGCAGCCTCGGAGCGGGAGTTGGAACCGGGGAGCTGTTTTTT.

The rearrangement uses TRBV2 and TRBJ1-4, with 7 nucleotides matching TRBD1. Losses at the gene ends were 2 bases for V and 8 bases for J; bases not matched to a gene: 11. The CDR3 consists of 16 residues. Per the germline V gene, CDR1 is SNHLY and CDR2 is FYNNEI. As DNA, the CDR3 is TGTGCCAGCAGTGAACCCCCGGAGGGGGCCGCAGAAAAACTGTTTTTT. Its protein product is CASSEPPEGAAEKLFF.

V is TRBV19 and J is TRBJ2-7, with 9 positions matching TRBD1. With 5 bases clipped from V and 3 bases from J, the junction kept 8 bases outside the gene matches. CDR1 is LNHDA, CDR2 SQIVND, per germline (reference sequence). The CDR3 runs to 15 residues. CDR3 coding DNA: TGTGCCAGTAGTTCGGGGACAGGGTATCACTACGAGCAGTACTTC. This sequence encodes CASSSGTGYHYEQYF.

The chain combines TRBV7-9 with TRBJ2-7; 12 bases fit TRBD1. Germline V gene sequence: CDR1 SEHNR, CDR2 FQNEAQ (reference sequence). After removal of 3 bases from V and 4 bases from J, the junction contained 1 base not matched to a gene. The CDR3 runs to 14 residues. The CDR3 spells CASSLGQGAYEQYV. CDR3 DNA: TGTGCCAGCAGCTTGGGACAGGGGGCTTACGAGCAGTACGTC.

The chain is built from TRBV7-2 and TRBJ2-1; 7 bases fit TRBD2. V dropped 1 base and J dropped 7; count of bases not matched to a gene: 10. Germline values: CDR1 SGHTA, CDR2 FQGNSA. The CDR3 has 16 residues. In DNA form, the CDR3 reads TGTGCCAGCAGCTTAGAGCCAGCGGGAATTCCGAATGAGCAGTTCTTC. It codes for CASSLEPAGIPNEQFF.